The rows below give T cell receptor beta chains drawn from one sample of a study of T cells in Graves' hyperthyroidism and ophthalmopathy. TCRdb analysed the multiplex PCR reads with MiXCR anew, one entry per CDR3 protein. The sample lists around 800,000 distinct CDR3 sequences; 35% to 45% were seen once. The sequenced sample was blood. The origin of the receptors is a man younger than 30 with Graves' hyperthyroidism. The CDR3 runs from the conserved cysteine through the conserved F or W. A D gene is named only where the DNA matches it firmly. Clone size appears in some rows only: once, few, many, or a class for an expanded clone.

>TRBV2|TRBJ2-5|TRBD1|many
TGTGCCAGCATGAGGGACAGGCAAGAGACCCAGTACTTC
CASMRDRQETQYF
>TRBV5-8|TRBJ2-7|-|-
TGTGCCAGCAGCCAAGAGGGACTGTTGCACGAGCAGTACTTC
CASSQEGLLHEQYF
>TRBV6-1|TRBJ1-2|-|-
TGTGCCAGCAGTGAAGCGGGATGGTATGGCTACACCTTC
CASSEAGWYGYTF
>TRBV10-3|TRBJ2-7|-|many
TGTGCCATCTCCAGACAGACCTACGAGCAGTACTTC
CAISRQTYEQYF
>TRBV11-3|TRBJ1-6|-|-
TGTGCCAGCAGTTTCGGACAGTATAATTCACCCCTCCACTTT
CASSFGQYNSPLHF
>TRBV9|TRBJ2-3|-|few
TGTGCCAGCAGCCAAGCGTGGGATACGCAGTATTTT
CASSQAWDTQYF
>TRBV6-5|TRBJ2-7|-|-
TGTGCCAGCAGTTTGGGCCCGGAGCCCTACGAGCAGTACTTC
CASSLGPEPYEQYF
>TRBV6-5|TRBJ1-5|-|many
TGTGCCAGCAGTTACTCAGGGATCCAGCCCCAGCATTTT
CASSYSGIQPQHF
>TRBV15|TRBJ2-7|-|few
TGTGCCAGCAAGGACCCCGGGGGCAGCTACGAGCAGTACTTC
CASKDPGGSYEQYF
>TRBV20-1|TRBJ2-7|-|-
TGCAGTGCTAGAGAGGGGGCGGGGGCTGCCTACGAGCAGTACTTC
CSAREGAGAAYEQYF
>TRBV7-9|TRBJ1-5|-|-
TGTGCCAGCAGAGTCAGACAGGGCAATCAGCCCCAGCATTTT
CASRVRQGNQPQHF
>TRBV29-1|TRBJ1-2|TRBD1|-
TGCAGCGCTGACCCTTCCCGGACAGGGGGCTATGGCTACACCTTC
CSADPSRTGGYGYTF
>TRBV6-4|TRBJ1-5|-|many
TGTGCCAGCAGTGATGGCAGTCATCAGCCCCAGCATTTT
CASSDGSHQPQHF
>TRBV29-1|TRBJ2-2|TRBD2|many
TGCAGCGTTGGGACTAGCGGGAGGGACGGGGAGCTGTTTTTT
CSVGTSGRDGELFF
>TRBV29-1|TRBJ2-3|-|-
TGCAGCGTTGATGGGCAGGGGACAGATACGCAGTATTTT
CSVDGQGTDTQYF
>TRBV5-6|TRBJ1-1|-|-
TGTGCCAGCAGCTTCTACGGATTTCGGATGAACACTGAAGCTTTCTTT
CASSFYGFRMNTEAFF
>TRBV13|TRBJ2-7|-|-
TGTGCCAGCAGCTTACGGTCCCAGGAGCAGTACTTC
CASSLRSQEQYF
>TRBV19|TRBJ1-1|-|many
TGTGCCAGTAGTATAGGTCAGAACACTGAAGCTTTCTTT
CASSIGQNTEAFF
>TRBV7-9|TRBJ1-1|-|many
TGTGCCAGCAGCCGACGACAGGACACTGAAGCTTTCTTT
CASSRRQDTEAFF
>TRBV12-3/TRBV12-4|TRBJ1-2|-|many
TGTGCCAGCAGTGCCGCTGTTTACGGCTACACCTTC
CASSAAVYGYTF
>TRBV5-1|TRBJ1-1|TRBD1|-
TGCGCCAGCAGCTCTCCGGGACAGGGGAGGACTGAAGCTTTCTTT
CASSSPGQGRTEAFF
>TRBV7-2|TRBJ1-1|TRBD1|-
TGTGCCAGCAGCTCCGGGACAGGGGTATGGGGCACTGAAGCTTCCTTT
CASSSGTGVWGTEASF
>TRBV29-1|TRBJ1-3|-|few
TGCAGCGCTCATATGGGAACCGGGTCGGAGACAACTGGAAACACCATATATTTT
CSAHMGTGSETTGNTIYF
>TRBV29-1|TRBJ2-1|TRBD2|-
TGCAGCGGTGGGGGACTAGCGGACTCCTACAATGAGCAGTTCTTC
CSGGGLADSYNEQFF
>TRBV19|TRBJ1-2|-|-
TGTGCCAGTAGTATCGCGACAGGATATTTTTCTGGCTACACCTTC
CASSIATGYFSGYTF
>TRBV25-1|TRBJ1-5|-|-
TGTGCCAGCGCTCGGACTGATGCGCTGCCCCAGCATTTT
CASARTDALPQHF
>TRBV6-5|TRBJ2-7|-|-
TGTGCCAGCAGTGCCGGACAGCTCTACGAGCAGTACTTC
CASSAGQLYEQYF
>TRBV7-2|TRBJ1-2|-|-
TGTGCCAGCAGTTTAGCAGGGAGTGGCCACACCTTC
CASSLAGSGHTF
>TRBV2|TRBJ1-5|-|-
TGTGCCAGCAGTTATATGAGGGACGGTCAGCCCCAGCATTTT
CASSYMRDGQPQHF
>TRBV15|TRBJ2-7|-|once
TGTGCCACCAGCAGTTTACAGGGCCTATACGAGCAGTACTTC
CATSSLQGLYEQYF
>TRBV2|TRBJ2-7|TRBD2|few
TGTGCCAGCAGGGGACTAGCGGCCGGAAAGGTAACCTACGAGCAGTACTTC
CASRGLAAGKVTYEQYF
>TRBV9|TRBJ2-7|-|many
TGTGCCAGCAGCCAAGGCGGCGCGACCTACGAGCAGTACTTC
CASSQGGATYEQYF
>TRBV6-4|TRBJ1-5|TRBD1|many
TGTGCCAGCAGTGAGGGGACAGGGGGCAATCAGCCCCAGCATTTT
CASSEGTGGNQPQHF
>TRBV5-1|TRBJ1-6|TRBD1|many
TGCGCCAGCAGCATGGGGACAGCCCGGGGTCACCTCCACTTT
CASSMGTARGHLHF
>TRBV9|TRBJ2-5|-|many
TGTGCCAGCAGCGTAGCGTGGGGGAACCAAGAGACCCAGTACTTC
CASSVAWGNQETQYF
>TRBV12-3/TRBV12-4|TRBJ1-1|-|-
TGTGCCAGCAGTTTTGGGGGAAGGGAAACTGAAGCTTTCTTT
CASSFGGRETEAFF
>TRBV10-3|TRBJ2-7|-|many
TGTGCCATCAGAGGGTTTGACTACGAGCAGTACTTC
CAIRGFDYEQYF
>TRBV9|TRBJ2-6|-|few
TGTGCCAGTACACGATCAGGGTACCTTTCCGGCGGGGCCAACGTCCTGACTTTC
CASTRSGYLSGGANVLTF
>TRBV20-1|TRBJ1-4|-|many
TGCAGTGCCAGTACTCGCAGGGAAAAACTGTTTTTT
CSASTRREKLFF
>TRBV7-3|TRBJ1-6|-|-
TGTGCCAGCAGCCCCCTGCCCGGGAGAAATTCACCCCTCCACTTT
CASSPLPGRNSPLHF